These 17 T cell receptor beta chains share one sample of origin, sequenced in a study of blood T cell repertoires in COVID-19. Some clones are missing from TCRdb's copy, which holds only in-frame ones; the method was immunoSEQ multiplex PCR. The sample has 130,000 to 150,000 clones, around 80% seen once; the top ten hold approximately 3.6%. Sequencing was performed on peripheral blood. The receptors originated from a man in his 60s with acute or convalescent COVID-19.

The rearrangement joins TRBV2 to TRBJ2-2; maybe TRBD2 (5 bases). V lost 5 bases to trimming and J lost 4 bases, with 14 bases between them. CDR3 length equals 15 residues. In germline, CDR1 is SNHLY, CDR2 FYNNEI. The CDR3 nucleotides read TGTGCCAGCAGTATAAAAGGAGGTGGCACCGGGGAGCTGTTTTTT. Its translation: CASSIKGGGTGELFF.

This rearrangement joins TRBV5-1 to TRBJ2-5, with 7 nucleotides matching TRBD1. CDR1 is SGHRS, CDR2 YFSETQ, per germline. This CDR3 has 16 residues. The J segment lost 2 bases and the V segment lost 4 bases, leaving 11 bases of the junction unmatched. For the CDR3, the DNA is TGCGCCAGCAGCCCAGTAATCGGGACAGCACAAGAGACCCAGTACTTC. It codes for CASSPVIGTAQETQYF.

The chain uses TRBV5-1 and TRBJ1-1; D possibly corresponds to TRBD1 (5 bases). The CDR3 contains 15 residues. Per germline, CDR1 SGHRS and CDR2 YFSETQ. V was trimmed by 1 base and J by 1 base, leaving 11 bases between them. The CDR3 loop reads CASSLRGRTNTEAFF. The CDR3 region has the DNA TGCGCCAGCAGCTTGAGGGGCAGGACGAACACTGAAGCTTTCTTT.

This rearrangement joins TRBV6-6 to TRBJ1-1, with 8 bases identical to TRBD1. V trimming: 6 bases; J trimming: 10 bases; junction bases outside the gene matches: 1. Per the germline V gene, CDR1 is MNHNY and CDR2 is SVGAGI (reference sequence). The CDR3 spans 10 residues. The CDR3 sequence: CASSDRGAFF. CDR3 DNA: TGTGCCAGCAGCGACAGGGGAGCTTTCTTT.

This rearrangement joins TRBV7-2 to TRBJ2-5; TRBD1 is a possible D gene (5 bases). CDR3 length equals 10 residues. V dropped 5 bases and J dropped 7 bases, with 5 bases sitting between them. CDR1 and CDR2 from the germline V gene are SGHTA and FQGNSA. CDR3 nucleotides: TGTGCCAGCAGCCAGGGGACCCAGTACTTC. Amino acid sequence: CASSQGTQYF.

The J gene is TRBJ1-5, the V gene TRBV28, with TRBD1 matching 11 bases. The CDR3 has 15 amino acids. The germline CDR1 and CDR2 sequences are MDHEN and SYDVKM. Trimming removed 6 bases from V and 7 bases from J; junction bases left unmatched: 8. CDR3 amino acids: CASSSGQGGYQPQHF. The CDR3 region has the DNA TGTGCCAGCAGCTCGGGACAGGGGGGATACCAGCCCCAGCATTTT.

The V call is TRBV24-1, the J call TRBJ1-4; tentative D call: TRBD1 (5 bases). The V end lost 5 bases, the J end lost 1 base, and 13 bases lay between the germline ends. CDR3 length equals 16 residues. Germline-derived CDR1 and CDR2 are KGHDR and SFDVKD. The chain's CDR3 is CATSAGQGVTNEKLFF. CDR3 DNA: TGTGCCACCAGTGCTGGACAAGGGGTAACTAATGAAAAACTGTTTTTT.

About this clone: An end of the junction differs from the germline gene, which may be a read error. The chain uses TRBV20-1 and TRBJ2-7; 7 positions agree with TRBD1. CDR1 is DFQATT, CDR2 SNEGSKA, per germline (reference sequence). The CDR3 spans 11 residues. The CDR3 loop is CSARDLTGITF. For the CDR3, the DNA is TGCAGTGCTAGAGATCTGACAGGGATTACCTTC.

The rearrangement joins TRBV7-8 to TRBJ2-1, with 8 bases matching TRBD2. The V and J ends lost 7 bases and 12 bases, in that order; junction bases with no gene match: 11. The CDR3 covers 13 residues. CDR1 SGHVS and CDR2 FQNEAQ come from the germline V gene. CDR3 sequence: CASIPRAGGPQFF. The CDR3 coding sequence is TGTGCCAGCATCCCTAGGGCGGGAGGTCCGCAGTTCTTC.

Only one count was recorded for this clone. The genes are TRBV10-3 and TRBJ2-7; 13 positions agree with TRBD2. V gave up 10 bases and J gave up 6 bases; unmatched junction bases: 6. This CDR3 region has 13 residues. Germline-derived CDR1 and CDR2 are ENHRY and SYGVKD. This chain's CDR3 is CATTGLAGSEQYF. In DNA form, the CDR3 reads TGTGCCACCACGGGACTAGCGGGATCCGAGCAGTACTTC.

This chain joins TRBV28 and TRBJ1-2, with 8 positions matching TRBD1. Germline assignment: CDR1 MDHEN and CDR2 SYDVKM. The V gene end was trimmed by 4 bases and the J gene end by 0 bases; junction bases not matched to a gene: 7. This CDR3 has 16 amino acids. In DNA form, the CDR3 reads TGTGCCAGCAGTTCGCAAAACAGGGGGACTAACTATGGCTACACCTTC. It translates to CASSSQNRGTNYGYTF.

This clone was observed a few times. The genes are TRBV30 and TRBJ2-3; weak D call: TRBD1 (6 bases). Germline loops: CDR1 GTSNPN, CDR2 SVGIG (reference sequence). The V gene lost 5 bases and the J gene lost 5 bases, with 23 bases spanning the gap. The CDR3 runs 16 residues. DNA of the CDR3: TGTGCCTGGTTAAAAGGGACACCATTTATAGGAGATACGCAGTATTTT. It specifies CAWLKGTPFIGDTQYF.

In its sample, this clone was seen a few times. This rearrangement joins TRBV24-1 to TRBJ2-7; perhaps TRBD1 as D (6 bases). The germline V gene has CDR1 KGHDR and CDR2 SFDVKD. The CDR3 is made up of 14 amino acids. Between the trimmed V and J ends, which lost 4 bases and 6 bases, there was a span of 15 bases. Here the CDR3 reads CATSEGALRREQYF. The CDR3 nucleotides are TGTGCCACCAGTGAGGGGGCGCTTAGGCGCGAGCAGTACTTC.

This clone showed up just a few times. The chain couples TRBV28 to TRBJ1-1; D ambiguous. V lost 6 bases and J 2 bases, leaving 22 bases between the germline ends. This CDR3 spans 17 amino acids. In germline, CDR1 is MDHEN, CDR2 SYDVKM. For the CDR3, the DNA is TGTGCCAGCAGGGAAAGACACTTCTACTCGGCTAACACTGAAGCTTTCTTT. The encoded protein is CASRERHFYSANTEAFF.

CDR3 protein: CATRVDPGTGELFF. CDR3 sequence (DNA): TGTGCCACCAGGGTAGACCCAGGGACCGGGGAGCTGTTTTTT. The chain is built from TRBV2 and TRBJ2-2; perhaps TRBD1 as D (5 bases). There are 14 residues in the CDR3. The V end was cut by 10 bases, the J end by 5 bases, with 17 bases between. Germline V gene data show CDR1 as SNHLY and CDR2 as FYNNEI.

V usage is TRBV27 and J usage is TRBJ2-1, with 8 bases fitting TRBD1. This CDR3 contains 17 residues. The germline V gene has CDR1 MNHEY and CDR2 SMNVEV (reference sequence). J lost 9 bases, V lost 4 bases, and 17 bases had no gene match. CDR3 sequence (DNA): TGTGCCAGCAGTTCACAGGGGGTAATGGGGAACCCTAGTGAGCAGTTCTTC. Translation gives CASSSQGVMGNPSEQFF.

The rearrangement uses TRBV15 and TRBJ1-1; D remains unclear. V was trimmed by 0 bases and J by 1 base, leaving 9 bases between them. The germline V gene has CDR1 LNHNV and CDR2 YYDKDF (reference sequence). CDR3 length equals 15 residues. CDR3 in DNA: TGTGCCACCAGCAGAGATCCGGGAAGGAACACTGAAGCTTTCTTT. Its translation: CATSRDPGRNTEAFF.